The rows below give T cell receptor beta chains drawn from one sample of a study of blood T cell repertoires in COVID-19. TCRdb keeps only in-frame clones here, not all; method: immunoSEQ multiplex PCR. The sample lists about 100,000 clones, over 75% occurring once. The sequenced material came from peripheral blood. The receptors derive from a human donor in a cohort sampled during active COVID-19. Each CDR3 is given with its conserved first and last residue. Each record gives: D gene, V gene, J gene, clone size, CDR3 DNA, CDR3 protein. The D gene is left open where the match is weak. Not every row has a clone size; where given, it reads once, few, many or a size class.

d_gene: TRBD2; v_gene: TRBV6-5; j_gene: TRBJ2-5; abundance: once; CDR3nt: TGTGCCAGCAGAGAGAGCGGGAGGTCGGGTGAGACCCAGTACTTC; CDR3aa: CASRESGRSGETQYF
d_gene: TRBD1; v_gene: TRBV4-3; j_gene: TRBJ1-6; abundance: .; CDR3nt: TGCGCCAGCAGCCAAGAAGGGACAGGGGGAAATTCACCCCTCCACTTT; CDR3aa: CASSQEGTGGNSPLHF
d_gene: TRBD2; v_gene: TRBV11-2; j_gene: TRBJ2-5; abundance: once; CDR3nt: TGTGCCAGCAGCTTAGGACTAGCGGGGGGCCAAGAGACCCAGTACTTC; CDR3aa: CASSLGLAGGQETQYF
d_gene: .; v_gene: TRBV6-6; j_gene: TRBJ1-5; abundance: .; CDR3nt: TGTGCCAGCAGTTACGGCCAAGGGAGGGGCAATCAGCCCCAGCATTTT; CDR3aa: CASSYGQGRGNQPQHF
d_gene: .; v_gene: TRBV13; j_gene: TRBJ1-1; abundance: .; CDR3nt: TGTGCCAGCAGTCTAAACCGGGACACTGAAGCTTTCTTT; CDR3aa: CASSLNRDTEAFF
d_gene: TRBD2; v_gene: TRBV2; j_gene: TRBJ2-5; abundance: .; CDR3nt: TGTGCCAGCATAGCGGGGGGGCTCCAAGAGACCCAGTACTTC; CDR3aa: CASIAGGLQETQYF
d_gene: .; v_gene: TRBV18; j_gene: TRBJ2-5; abundance: once; CDR3nt: TGTGCCAGCTCACGCGGACAGATAGTTCAAGAGACCCAGTACTTC; CDR3aa: CASSRGQIVQETQYF
d_gene: TRBD2; v_gene: TRBV10-1; j_gene: TRBJ2-3; abundance: .; CDR3nt: TGCGCCAGCAGTGAAGGGACTAGCGGAGTTAGCACAGATACGCAGTATTTT; CDR3aa: CASSEGTSGVSTDTQYF
d_gene: .; v_gene: TRBV19; j_gene: TRBJ1-2; abundance: .; CDR3nt: TGTGCCAGTAGTATGCGGTCGGCAGCCTACAACTATGGCTACACCTTC; CDR3aa: CASSMRSAAYNYGYTF
d_gene: .; v_gene: TRBV3-1/TRBV3-2; j_gene: TRBJ1-2; abundance: .; CDR3nt: TGTGCCAGCATCTCAGGGAAGTATGGCTACACCTTC; CDR3aa: CASISGKYGYTF
d_gene: TRBD1; v_gene: TRBV6-6; j_gene: TRBJ2-7; abundance: .; CDR3nt: TGTGCCAGCAGTCCACGGGGGACAGGGGCTGGCGAGCAGTACTTC; CDR3aa: CASSPRGTGAGEQYF
d_gene: .; v_gene: TRBV29-1; j_gene: TRBJ2-7; abundance: .; CDR3nt: TGCAGCGTTTTGGGTTGGGGCGCGGGGGAGCAGTACTTC; CDR3aa: CSVLGWGAGEQYF
d_gene: .; v_gene: TRBV3-1/TRBV3-2; j_gene: TRBJ1-2; abundance: few; CDR3nt: TGTGCCAGCAGCGGGCGGGGGGAGGCGAACTATGGCTACACCTTC; CDR3aa: CASSGRGEANYGYTF
d_gene: TRBD2; v_gene: TRBV27; j_gene: TRBJ2-7; abundance: .; CDR3nt: TGTGCCAGCAGTGGGAACCTAGCGGCCTGGGGCGAGCAGTACTTC; CDR3aa: CASSGNLAAWGEQYF
d_gene: .; v_gene: TRBV6-1; j_gene: TRBJ1-1; abundance: .; CDR3nt: TGTGCCAGCAGTGATGGCGAGTGGGGGAGGGGGACTGAAGCTTTCTTT; CDR3aa: CASSDGEWGRGTEAFF
d_gene: .; v_gene: TRBV27; j_gene: TRBJ1-1; abundance: .; CDR3nt: TGTGCCAGCAGTTTTCGGGGTTTCGGTGAAGCTTTCTTT; CDR3aa: CASSFRGFGEAFF
d_gene: .; v_gene: TRBV5-4; j_gene: TRBJ1-6; abundance: .; CDR3nt: TGTGCCAGCAGCTCGGGGGGGGCTGGTAATTCACCCCTCCACTTT; CDR3aa: CASSSGGAGNSPLHF
d_gene: .; v_gene: TRBV5-1; j_gene: TRBJ2-7; abundance: .; CDR3nt: TGCGCCAGCAGCTCCACAGGGGAGGAGTACTTC; CDR3aa: CASSSTGEEYF
d_gene: .; v_gene: TRBV29-1; j_gene: TRBJ2-3; abundance: .; CDR3nt: TGCAGCGTTGACTCGGGAAACACAGATACGCAGTATTTT; CDR3aa: CSVDSGNTDTQYF
d_gene: .; v_gene: TRBV30; j_gene: TRBJ1-1; abundance: few; CDR3nt: TGTGCCTGGGGATTAGGGGGACCCGCTGAAGCTTTCTTT; CDR3aa: CAWGLGGPAEAFF
d_gene: TRBD1; v_gene: TRBV27; j_gene: TRBJ1-2; abundance: .; CDR3nt: TGTGCCAGCAGTCAAAAAGGGACAGGGAACATATATGGCTACACCTTC; CDR3aa: CASSQKGTGNIYGYTF
d_gene: TRBD1; v_gene: TRBV19; j_gene: TRBJ2-2; abundance: once; CDR3nt: TGTGCCAGTAGTATTTACAGGGGCACCGGGGAGCTGTTTTTT; CDR3aa: CASSIYRGTGELFF
d_gene: TRBD2; v_gene: TRBV5-4; j_gene: TRBJ2-7; abundance: .; CDR3nt: TGTGCCAGCAGCTTGACGCGGGAGGGATACGAGCAGTACTTC; CDR3aa: CASSLTREGYEQYF
d_gene: .; v_gene: TRBV12-5; j_gene: TRBJ1-1; abundance: .; CDR3nt: TGTGCTAGTGGTTTGCGTGAACAGTTCGCTGAAGCTTTCTTT; CDR3aa: CASGLREQFAEAFF
d_gene: TRBD1; v_gene: TRBV9; j_gene: TRBJ1-5; abundance: .; CDR3nt: TGTGCCAGCAGCCCCGGACAGGGTTTTCAGCCCCAGCATTTT; CDR3aa: CASSPGQGFQPQHF
d_gene: .; v_gene: TRBV5-4; j_gene: TRBJ2-1; abundance: .; CDR3nt: TGTGCCAGCAGCCCGGTGGGAGAACACAATGAGCAGTTCTTC; CDR3aa: CASSPVGEHNEQFF
d_gene: .; v_gene: TRBV21-1; j_gene: TRBJ2-7; abundance: .; CDR3nt: TGTGCCAGCAGCAAAGTGAGAGACTACGAGCAGTACTTC; CDR3aa: CASSKVRDYEQYF
d_gene: TRBD1; v_gene: TRBV5-6; j_gene: TRBJ2-3; abundance: .; CDR3nt: TGTGCCAGCAGCTCCCAGGGGGCGCGAGGCACAGATACGCAGTATTTT; CDR3aa: CASSSQGARGTDTQYF
d_gene: .; v_gene: TRBV25-1; j_gene: TRBJ2-3; abundance: .; CDR3nt: TGTGCCAGCAGTGACCCTCGGGACAAGTTAGATACGCAGTATTTT; CDR3aa: CASSDPRDKLDTQYF
d_gene: TRBD1; v_gene: TRBV7-2; j_gene: TRBJ1-2; abundance: .; CDR3nt: TGTGCCAGCAGCGAGAGACAGGGGACTTATGGCTACACCTTC; CDR3aa: CASSERQGTYGYTF
d_gene: .; v_gene: TRBV7-2; j_gene: TRBJ2-3; abundance: .; CDR3nt: TGTGCCAGCAGCTTAGATGCCGGGAGAGAGTTTACGCAGTATTTT; CDR3aa: CASSLDAGREFTQYF